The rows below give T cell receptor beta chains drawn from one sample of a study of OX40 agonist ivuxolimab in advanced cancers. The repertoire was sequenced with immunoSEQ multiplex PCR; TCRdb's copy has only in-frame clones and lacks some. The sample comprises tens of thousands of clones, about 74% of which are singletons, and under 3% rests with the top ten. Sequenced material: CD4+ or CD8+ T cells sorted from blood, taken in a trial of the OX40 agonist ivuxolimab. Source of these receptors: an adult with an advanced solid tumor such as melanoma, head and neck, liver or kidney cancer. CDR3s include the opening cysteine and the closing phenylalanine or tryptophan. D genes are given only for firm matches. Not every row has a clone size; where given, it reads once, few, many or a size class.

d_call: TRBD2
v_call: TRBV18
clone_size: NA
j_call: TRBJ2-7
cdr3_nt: TGTGCCAGCTCACCAGGCCAGCGGGACCTCTACGAGCAGTACTTC
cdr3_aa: CASSPGQRDLYEQYF

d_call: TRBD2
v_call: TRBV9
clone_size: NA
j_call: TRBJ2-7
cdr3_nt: TGTGCCAGCAGCGTAGGGAAAGCGGGAGAAACTTCCTACGAGCAGTACTTC
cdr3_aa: CASSVGKAGETSYEQYF

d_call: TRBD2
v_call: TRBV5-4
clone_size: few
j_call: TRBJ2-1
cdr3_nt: TGTGCCAGCAGCTCGACTAGCGGGAGTTGGAATGAGCAGTTCTTC
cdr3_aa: CASSSTSGSWNEQFF

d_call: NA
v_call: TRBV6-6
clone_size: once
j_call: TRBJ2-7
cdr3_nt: TGTGCCAGCACCCTAACCCGGGGGCAGATCGACGAGCAGTACTTC
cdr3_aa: CASTLTRGQIDEQYF

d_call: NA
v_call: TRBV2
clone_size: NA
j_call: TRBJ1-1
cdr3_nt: TGTGCCAGCAGTCTAAATATGAACACTGAAGCTTTCTTT
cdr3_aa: CASSLNMNTEAFF

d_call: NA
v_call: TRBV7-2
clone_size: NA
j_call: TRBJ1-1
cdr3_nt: TGTGCCAGCAGCTCAGGGCCTAACACTGAAGCTTTCTTT
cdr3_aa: CASSSGPNTEAFF

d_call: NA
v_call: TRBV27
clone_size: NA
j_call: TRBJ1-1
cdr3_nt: TGTGCCAGGCGGCGGGGGGCGAACACTGAAGCTTTCTTT
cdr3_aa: CARRRGANTEAFF

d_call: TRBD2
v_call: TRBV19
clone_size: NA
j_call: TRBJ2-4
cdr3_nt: TGTGCCAGTAGTGGGCTAGCGGGAGTGACCAAAAACATTCAGTACTTC
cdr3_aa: CASSGLAGVTKNIQYF

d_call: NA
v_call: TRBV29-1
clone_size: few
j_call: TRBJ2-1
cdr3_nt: TGCAGCGTTGAAGATCGGACTCAGGGTGAGCAGTTCTTC
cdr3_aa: CSVEDRTQGEQFF

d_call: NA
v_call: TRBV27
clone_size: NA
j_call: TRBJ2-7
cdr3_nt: TGTGCCAGCAGTTTAAGTCGCAGGGGTTACGAGCAGTACTTC
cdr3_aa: CASSLSRRGYEQYF

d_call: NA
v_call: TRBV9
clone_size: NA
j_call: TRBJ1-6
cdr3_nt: TGTGCCAGCAGCGTTGCGACAGTTACCTCCTATAATTCACCCCTCCACTTT
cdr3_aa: CASSVATVTSYNSPLHF

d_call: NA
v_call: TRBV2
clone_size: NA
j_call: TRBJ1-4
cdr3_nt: TGTGCCAGCAGTGTATATGAAAAACTGTTTTTT
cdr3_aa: CASSVYEKLFF

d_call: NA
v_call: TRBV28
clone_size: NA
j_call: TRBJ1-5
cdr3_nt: TGTGCCAGCAGTTTTCCCAATGAGTTCGGTCAGCCCCAGCATTTT
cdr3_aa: CASSFPNEFGQPQHF

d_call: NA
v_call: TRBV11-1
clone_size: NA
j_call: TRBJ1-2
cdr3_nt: TGTGCCAGCAGTTTCAGGGATAGTGGCTATGGCTACACCTTC
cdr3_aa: CASSFRDSGYGYTF

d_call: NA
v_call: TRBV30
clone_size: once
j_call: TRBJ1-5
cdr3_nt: TGTGCCTGGAGTGCCGTGGGATATAGCAATCAGCCCCAGCATTTT
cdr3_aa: CAWSAVGYSNQPQHF

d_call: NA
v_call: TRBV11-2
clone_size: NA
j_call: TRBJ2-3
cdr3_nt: TGTGCCAGCAGCTTCCAGCAAGTTGCCACAGATACGCAGTATTTT
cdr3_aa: CASSFQQVATDTQYF

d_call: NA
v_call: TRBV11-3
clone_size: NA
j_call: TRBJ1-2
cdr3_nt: TGTGCCAGCAGCTTATCAGAGGGATATGGCTACACCTTC
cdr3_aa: CASSLSEGYGYTF

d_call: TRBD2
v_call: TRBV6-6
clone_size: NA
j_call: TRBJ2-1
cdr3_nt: TGTGCCAGCAGCTTAGGACTAGCGGGGGGTATTGAGCAGTTCTTC
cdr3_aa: CASSLGLAGGIEQFF

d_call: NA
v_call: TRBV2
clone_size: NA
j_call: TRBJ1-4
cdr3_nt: TGTGCCAGCAGTCGGGACACAACTAATGAAAAACTGTTTTTT
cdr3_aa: CASSRDTTNEKLFF

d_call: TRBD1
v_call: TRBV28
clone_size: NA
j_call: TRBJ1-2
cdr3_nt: TGTGCCAGCACCCAGGACAGGGACGGCTACACCTTC
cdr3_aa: CASTQDRDGYTF

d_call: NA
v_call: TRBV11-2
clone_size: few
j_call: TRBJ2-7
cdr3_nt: TGTGCCAGCAGCTTAATTTCTGGGAGAGGGTCTGGCGAGCAGTACTTC
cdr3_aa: CASSLISGRGSGEQYF

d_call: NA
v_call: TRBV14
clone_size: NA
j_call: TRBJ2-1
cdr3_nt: TGTGCCAGCAGCCGAATGATGGGTCGCAATGAGCAGTTCTTC
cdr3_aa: CASSRMMGRNEQFF

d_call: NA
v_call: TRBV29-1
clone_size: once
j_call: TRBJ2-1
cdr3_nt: TGCAGCGTTGGGGGTTCTCGTTACAATGAGCAGTTCTTC
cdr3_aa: CSVGGSRYNEQFF

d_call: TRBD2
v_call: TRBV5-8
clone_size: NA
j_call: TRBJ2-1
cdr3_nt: TGTGCCGCCTCTAGCGGGAGTTCATACAATGAGCAGTTCTTC
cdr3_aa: CAASSGSSYNEQFF

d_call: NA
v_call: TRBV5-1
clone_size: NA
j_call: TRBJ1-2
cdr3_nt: TGCGCCAGCAGCTCGGAGGTAACAGGGCAGAGGGGCTACACCTTC
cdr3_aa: CASSSEVTGQRGYTF

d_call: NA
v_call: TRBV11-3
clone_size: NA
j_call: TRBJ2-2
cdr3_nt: TGTGCCAGCAGCATAGGAATCGACGGGGAGCTGTTTTTT
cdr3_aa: CASSIGIDGELFF

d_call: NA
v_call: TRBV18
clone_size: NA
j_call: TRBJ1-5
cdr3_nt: TGTGCCAGCTCTACGGGAGCGGGGGATCAGCCCCAGCATTTT
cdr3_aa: CASSTGAGDQPQHF

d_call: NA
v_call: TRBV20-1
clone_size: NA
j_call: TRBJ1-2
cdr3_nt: TGCAGTGGTATGGCAGGATATGGCTACACCTTC
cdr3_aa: CSGMAGYGYTF

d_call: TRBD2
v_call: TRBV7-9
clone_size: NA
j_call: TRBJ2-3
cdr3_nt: TGTGCCAGCAGCTCACGTGGGACTAGCCACCGCACAGATACGCAGTATTTT
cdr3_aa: CASSSRGTSHRTDTQYF

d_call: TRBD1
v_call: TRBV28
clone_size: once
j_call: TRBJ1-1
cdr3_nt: TGTGCCAGCGGGGGGACAGGGGAATACACTGAAGCTTTCTTT
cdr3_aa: CASGGTGEYTEAFF

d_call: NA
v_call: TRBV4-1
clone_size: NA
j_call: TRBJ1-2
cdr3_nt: TGCGCCAGCAGCCAAGTCCCTAGGACTGGCTACACCTTC
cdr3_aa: CASSQVPRTGYTF

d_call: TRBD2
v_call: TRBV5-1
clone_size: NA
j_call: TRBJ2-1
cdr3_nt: TGCGCCAGCAGCCCGTTAGCGGGAGGTCCCAATGAGCAGTTCTTC
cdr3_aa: CASSPLAGGPNEQFF

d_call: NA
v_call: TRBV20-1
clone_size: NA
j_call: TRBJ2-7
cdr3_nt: TGCAGTGCTACGAGGGATTACGAGCAGTACTTC
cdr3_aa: CSATRDYEQYF

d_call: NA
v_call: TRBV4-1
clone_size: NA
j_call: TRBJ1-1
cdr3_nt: TGCGCCAGCAGCCAAGCCCCCCCAGAGAAAGCTTTCTTT
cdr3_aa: CASSQAPPEKAFF

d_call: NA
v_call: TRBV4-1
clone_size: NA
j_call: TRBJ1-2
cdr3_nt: TGCGCCAGCAGCCGGTCGGCACAGGCGTTCTATGGCTACACCTTC
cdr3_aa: CASSRSAQAFYGYTF